The following is a TCR beta chain sequence with its context. Aged roughly 6 to 100, donors were systemically healthy Caucasians from Russia. Every participating donor contributed 8 to 10 milliliters of peripheral blood through a draw. This entry comes from a study of blood T cells in healthy people across ages. In germline, CDR1 is MNHNS, CDR2 SASEGT. Trimming stripped 5 bases from V and 0 bases from J, with 11 bases between. CDR3 size: 15 residues. With a J-beta primer mix and a sample-barcoded 5' primer, a second PCR ran about 6 to 11 cycles. Each cDNA molecule received a tag from a template-switch adaptor that had 12 random nucleotides. TCRdb analysed the 5' RACE reads with MiXCR anew, one entry per CDR3 protein. The data hold approximately 800,000 distinct CDR3 sequences, with 62% observed a single time.

The V call is TRBV6-1, the J call TRBJ2-4; D is uncertain. The TCR was taken from a man younger than 40 in good health. What was sequenced was blood. Here the CDR3 DNA reads TGTGCCAGCAGTTGGGGTGATCTAGCCAAAAACATTCAGTACTTC. Its translation is CASSWGDLAKNIQYF.